Below, 6 T cell receptor beta chains from the same sample are listed, as sequenced in a study of Ad26.COV2.S vaccination and SARS-CoV-2 variants. The sample's treatment: roughly 18 received Ad26.COV2.S at low or high dose, single or two shots; 5 received placebo; per-sample allocation not given. Each sample was drawn 63 days after the first injection (of vaccine or placebo). Repertoires were generated with immunoSEQ multiplex PCR, while TCRdb's copy carries only in-frame clones and drops some. The data contain 250,000 to 300,000 clones, about 89% of them singletons. The sample here was peripheral blood, taken in a trial of Ad26.COV2.S vaccine versus placebo. The receptors were sampled from a person aged 18-65 years who received the Ad26.COV2.S COVID-19 vaccine or a placebo.

The genes are TRBV25-1 and TRBJ2-5; D is possibly TRBD2 (7 bases). Germline V CDR1 and CDR2: MGHDK, SYGVNS. This CDR3 contains 14 residues. V shed 3 bases and J shed 2 bases, with 10 bases lying between them. CDR3 residues: CASSDGGRQETQYF. DNA for the CDR3: TGTGCCAGCAGTGACGGGGGGCGACAAGAGACCCAGTACTTC.

The chain carries TRBV5-4 and TRBJ2-7; TRBD2 matches 10 bases. V was pared by 3 bases and J by 3 bases, with 3 bases of the junction left unmatched. The CDR3 totals 14 residues. Looked up from germline, CDR1 is SGHNT and CDR2 is YYREEE (reference sequence). Here the CDR3 reads CASSSGTSDYEQYF. DNA of the CDR3: TGTGCCAGCAGCTCCGGGACTAGCGACTACGAGCAGTACTTC.

V and J are TRBV10-2 and TRBJ2-1, with D maybe TRBD2 (5 bases). Deletions cut 2 bases from V and 11 bases from J, with 7 bases between. Germline V lookup: CDR1 WSHSY, CDR2 SAAADI. CDR3 length: 11 residues. As DNA, the CDR3 is TGCGCCAGCAGTGAGCCCGGGAAGCAGTTCTTC. It specifies CASSEPGKQFF.

The chain combines TRBV6-5 with TRBJ2-3, with D tentatively TRBD2 (7 bases). Trimming shortened V by 6 bases and J by 4 bases, and 11 bases separated the two germline ends. CDR3 length: 13 amino acids. CDR1 and CDR2 from the germline V gene are MNHEY and SVGAGI. CDR3 region: CASRGGAPDTQYF. The CDR3 DNA reads TGTGCCAGCAGGGGGGGGGCCCCAGATACGCAGTATTTT.

J is TRBJ1-5 and V is TRBV28; weak D call: TRBD1 (5 bases). The ends were cut back, 6 bases at V and 0 bases at J, with 15 bases in the middle. The CDR3 has 16 amino acids. Germline V gene data show CDR1 as MDHEN and CDR2 as SYDVKM. CDR3: CASSPGHLLSNQPQHF. CDR3 nucleotides: TGTGCCAGCAGCCCCGGACACCTACTTAGCAATCAGCCCCAGCATTTT.

The V and J genes are TRBV4-3 and TRBJ1-5, with no clear D. V was pared by 3 bases and J by 4 bases, with 13 bases between. The CDR3 is 15 residues long. Germline V CDR1 and CDR2: LGHNA, YSLEER. The CDR3 bases are TGCGCCAGCAGCCACCTGAAGCCGTGGAATCAGCCCCAGCATTTT. This codes for CASSHLKPWNQPQHF.